These 13 T cell receptor beta chains were all obtained from the same sample, sequenced in a study of blood T cell repertoires in COVID-19. The assay was immunoSEQ multiplex PCR, and TCRdb's table has in-frame clones only and misses some. This table holds roughly 250,000 clones, around 79% found once. Material: peripheral blood. These receptors came from a woman older than 75 with acute or convalescent COVID-19.

The genes are TRBV6-1 and TRBJ1-2; 7 bases agree with TRBD1. The CDR3 contains 14 residues. Germline V CDR1 and CDR2: MNHNS, SASEGT. V trimming: 2 bases; J trimming: 9 bases; junction bases outside the gene matches: 9. The CDR3, as DNA: TGTGCCAGCAGTGAAATGGGACAGTCATGGAGCTACACCTTC. This sequence encodes CASSEMGQSWSYTF.

The chain couples TRBV2 to TRBJ1-1, with D possibly matching TRBD1 (5 bases). Germline V CDR1 and CDR2: SNHLY, FYNNEI. V lost 5 bases to trimming and J lost 3 bases, with 13 bases between them. The length of the CDR3 is 14 residues. The CDR3 reads CASSYRGSDTEAFF. CDR3 DNA sequence: TGTGCCAGCAGTTACCGGGGGTCCGACACTGAAGCTTTCTTT.

The rearrangement uses TRBV6-2 or TRBV6-3 and TRBJ1-5; D unclear. From germline, CDR1 is MNHEY and CDR2 SVGEGT. V lost 5 bases and J 0 bases, leaving 14 bases between the germline ends. The CDR3 is 16 residues long. This CDR3 reads CASSRRHGDSNQPQHF. The CDR3 DNA follows: TGTGCCAGCAGTCGGAGACACGGGGATAGCAATCAGCCCCAGCATTTT.

The rearrangement links TRBV3-1 (or the pseudogene TRBV3-2) to TRBJ1-4; no reliable D call. The germline CDR1 and CDR2 sequences are LGHDT and YNNKEL (reference sequence). The CDR3 covers 19 residues. Trimming cost V 1 base and J 0 bases, with 18 bases left between them. The CDR3 DNA reads as TGTGCCAGCAGCCAAGCCGGGTCCAAAGAGAAATCAACTAATGAAAAACTGTTTTTT. Its translation is CASSQAGSKEKSTNEKLFF.

This clone showed up just a few times. This chain connects TRBV7-3 to TRBJ2-1; possible D gene TRBD2, 5 bases. Germline CDR1 and CDR2: SGHTA and FQGTGA. This CDR3 spans 15 amino acids. Trimming cost V 3 bases and J 8 bases, with 17 bases left between them. The CDR3 DNA reads as TGTGCCAGCAGCTTGGCGGGCCTTAGGGCTGATGAGCAGTTCTTC. It yields the protein CASSLAGLRADEQFF.

This chain links TRBV6-5 with TRBJ2-7; D not resolved. The V end lost 0 bases, the J end lost 3 bases, and 9 bases lay between the germline ends. CDR3 length: 14 amino acids. Germline V gene sequence: CDR1 MNHEY, CDR2 SVGAGI. DNA for the CDR3: TGTGCCAGCAGTTACTCGGTACACCACTACGAGCAGTACTTC. Amino acid sequence: CASSYSVHHYEQYF.

The chain joins TRBV30 to TRBJ1-1, with unresolved D. From germline, CDR1 is GTSNPN and CDR2 SVGIG (reference sequence). The CDR3 consists of 13 residues. With 3 bases removed from V and 3 bases from J, the gap between germline ends came to 11 bases. CDR3 in DNA: TGTGCCTGGAGGCCGAGGTCGGACACTGAAGCTTTCTTT. It translates to CAWRPRSDTEAFF.

The rearrangement uses TRBV7-8 and TRBJ1-5, with a possible D match to TRBD1 (5 bases). This CDR3 has 14 residues. With 4 bases removed from V and 3 bases from J, the gap between germline ends came to 10 bases. Germline V gene lookup returns CDR1 SGHVS and CDR2 FQNEAQ. In DNA form, the CDR3 reads TGTGCCAGCAGCTCAGGGAAACACAATCAGCCCCAGCATTTT. Translated: CASSSGKHNQPQHF. The full variable domain, with the rest looked up from reference TRBV7-8 and TRBJ1-5, is GAGVSQSPRYKVAKRGQDVALRCDPISGHVSLFWYQQALGQGPEFLTYFQNEAQLDKSGLPSDRFFAERPEGSVSTLKIQRTQQEDSAVYLCASSSGKHNQPQHFGDGTRLSIL.

The V and J genes are TRBV11-1 and TRBJ2-5; a possible D gene is TRBD2 (6 bases). Germline V gene sequence: CDR1 SGHAT, CDR2 FQDESV (reference sequence). The V end lost 6 bases, the J end lost 0 bases, and 17 bases lay between the germline ends. The length of the CDR3 is 16 residues. The CDR3 spells CASRAQGLLYQETQYF. CDR3 nucleotide sequence: TGTGCCAGCAGGGCTCAGGGACTCTTGTACCAAGAGACCCAGTACTTC.

The chain is built from TRBV20-1 and TRBJ2-5; D might be TRBD2 (6 bases). The germline CDR1 and CDR2 sequences are DFQATT and SNEGSKA (reference sequence). The CDR3 length is 15 residues. Between the trimmed V and J ends, which lost 3 bases and 4 bases, there was a span of 18 bases. The CDR3 spells CSASSGKGTRETQYF. The CDR3 bases are TGCAGTGCTAGTAGTGGGAAAGGGACTCGAGAGACCCAGTACTTC.

The CDR3 DNA sequence: TGCGCCAGCAGCTTAGGACAGGGTTACGGGGAGCTGTTTTTT. Its protein is CASSLGQGYGELFF. V and J are TRBV5-1 and TRBJ2-2, with 8 nucleotides matching TRBD1. The V segment lost 2 bases and the J segment 7 bases; nucleotides outside the gene matches: 4. The germline V gene encodes CDR1 SGHRS and CDR2 YFSETQ. The CDR3 spans 14 residues. Full variable domain (missing parts from reference TRBV5-1 and TRBJ2-2): KAGVTQTPRYLIKTRGQQVTLSCSPISGHRSVSWYQQTPGQGLQFLFEYFSETQRNKGNFPGRFSGRQFSNSRSEMNVSTLELGDSALYLCASSLGQGYGELFFGEGSRLTVL.

The chain links TRBV7-9 to TRBJ2-7, with D tentatively TRBD2 (5 bases). The germline CDR1 and CDR2 sequences are SEHNR and FQNEAQ (reference sequence). The CDR3 spans 14 residues. The ends were cut back, 5 bases at V and 3 bases at J, with 14 bases in the middle. The CDR3 loop is CASSPQAGSYEQYF. DNA for the CDR3: TGTGCCAGCAGCCCTCAGGCTGGGAGCTACGAGCAGTACTTC.

In this sample, this clone turned up a few times. The V call is TRBV28, the J call TRBJ1-1; D not resolved. Germline V gene data show CDR1 as MDHEN and CDR2 as SYDVKM. This CDR3 has 13 residues. V was clipped by 5 bases and J by 7 bases, with 14 bases between them. CDR3 DNA sequence: TGTGCCAGCAGTCCTCCCCTCGGGGATGAAGCTTTCTTT. Residues: CASSPPLGDEAFF.